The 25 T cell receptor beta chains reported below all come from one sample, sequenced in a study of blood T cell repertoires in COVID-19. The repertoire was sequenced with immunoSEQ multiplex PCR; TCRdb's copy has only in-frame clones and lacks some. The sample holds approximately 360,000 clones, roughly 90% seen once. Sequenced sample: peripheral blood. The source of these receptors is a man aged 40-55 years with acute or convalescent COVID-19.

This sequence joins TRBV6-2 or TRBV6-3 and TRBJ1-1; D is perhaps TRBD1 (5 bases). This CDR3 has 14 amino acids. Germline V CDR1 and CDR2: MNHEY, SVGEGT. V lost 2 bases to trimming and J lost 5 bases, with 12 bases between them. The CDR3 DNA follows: TGTGCCAGCAGTTACCCGGGGGGAGGGACTGAAGCTTTCTTT. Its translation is CASSYPGGGTEAFF.

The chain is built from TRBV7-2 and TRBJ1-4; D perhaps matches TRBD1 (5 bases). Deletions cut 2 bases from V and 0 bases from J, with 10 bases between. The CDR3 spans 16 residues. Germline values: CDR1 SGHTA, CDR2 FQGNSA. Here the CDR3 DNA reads TGTGCCAGCAGCTTATTGGGACTGACAACTAATGAAAAACTGTTTTTT. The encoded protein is CASSLLGLTTNEKLFF. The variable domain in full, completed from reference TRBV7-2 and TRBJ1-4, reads GAGVSQSPSNKVTEKGKDVELRCDPISGHTALYWYRQSLGQGLEFLIYFQGNSAPDKSGLPSDRFSAERTGGSVSTLTIQRTQQEDSAVYLCASSLLGLTTNEKLFFGSGTQLSVL.

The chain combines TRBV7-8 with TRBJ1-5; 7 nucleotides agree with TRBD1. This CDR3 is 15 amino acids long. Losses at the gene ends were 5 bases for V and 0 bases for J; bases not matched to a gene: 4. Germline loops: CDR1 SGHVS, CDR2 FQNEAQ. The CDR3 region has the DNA TGTGCCAGCAGCCCGAGGGACAGTAGCAATCAGCCCCAGCATTTT. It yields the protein CASSPRDSSNQPQHF.

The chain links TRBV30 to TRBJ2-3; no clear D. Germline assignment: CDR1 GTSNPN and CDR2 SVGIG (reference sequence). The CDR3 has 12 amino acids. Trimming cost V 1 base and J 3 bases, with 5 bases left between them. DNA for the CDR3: TGTGCCTGGAGTGCTACGACAGATACGCAGTATTTT. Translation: CAWSATTDTQYF.

CDR3: CASSIGDTRLIAFF. The CDR3 DNA follows: TGTGCCAGTAGTATAGGCGACACCCGTTTAATAGCTTTCTTT. V gene TRBV19 combines with J gene TRBJ1-1; no clear D gene. The germline V gene encodes CDR1 LNHDA and CDR2 SQIVND (reference sequence). V lost 1 base, J lost 10 bases, and 16 bases lay in between. CDR3 length: 14 amino acids.

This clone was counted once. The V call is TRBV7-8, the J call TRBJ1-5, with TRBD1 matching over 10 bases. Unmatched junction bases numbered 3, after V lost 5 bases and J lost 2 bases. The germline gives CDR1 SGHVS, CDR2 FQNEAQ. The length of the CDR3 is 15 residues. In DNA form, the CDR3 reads TGTGCCAGCAGCCGACAGGGGGCTGGCAATCAGCCCCAGCATTTT. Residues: CASSRQGAGNQPQHF. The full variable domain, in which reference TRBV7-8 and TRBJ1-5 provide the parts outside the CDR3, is GAGVSQSPRYKVAKRGQDVALRCDPISGHVSLFWYQQALGQGPEFLTYFQNEAQLDKSGLPSDRFFAERPEGSVSTLKIQRTQQEDSAVYLCASSRQGAGNQPQHFGDGTRLSIL.

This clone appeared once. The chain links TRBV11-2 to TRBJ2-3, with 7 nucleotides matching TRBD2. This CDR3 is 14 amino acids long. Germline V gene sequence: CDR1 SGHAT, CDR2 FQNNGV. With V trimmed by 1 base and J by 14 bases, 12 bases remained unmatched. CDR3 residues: CASSLAGGPPPRYF. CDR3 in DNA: TGTGCCAGCAGCTTAGCGGGAGGTCCCCCCCCGAGGTATTTT.

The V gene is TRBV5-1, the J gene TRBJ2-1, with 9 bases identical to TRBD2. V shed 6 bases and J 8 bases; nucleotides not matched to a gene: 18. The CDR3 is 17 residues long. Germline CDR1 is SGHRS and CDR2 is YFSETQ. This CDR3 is CASTYGGGSGGSDEQFF. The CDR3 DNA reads TGCGCCAGCACCTATGGGGGCGGTAGCGGGGGCAGCGATGAGCAGTTCTTC.

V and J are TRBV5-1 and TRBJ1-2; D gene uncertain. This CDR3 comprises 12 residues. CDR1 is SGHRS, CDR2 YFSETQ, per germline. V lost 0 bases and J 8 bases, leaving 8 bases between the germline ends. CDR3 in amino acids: CASSLGVLGYTF. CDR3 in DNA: TGCGCCAGCAGCTTGGGAGTTTTAGGCTACACCTTC.

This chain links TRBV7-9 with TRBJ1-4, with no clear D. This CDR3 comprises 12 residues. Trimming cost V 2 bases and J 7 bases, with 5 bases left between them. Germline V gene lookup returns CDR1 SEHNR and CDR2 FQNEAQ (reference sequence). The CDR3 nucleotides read TGTGCCAGCAGCTTATCGGGTGAAAAACTGTTTTTT. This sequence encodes CASSLSGEKLFF.

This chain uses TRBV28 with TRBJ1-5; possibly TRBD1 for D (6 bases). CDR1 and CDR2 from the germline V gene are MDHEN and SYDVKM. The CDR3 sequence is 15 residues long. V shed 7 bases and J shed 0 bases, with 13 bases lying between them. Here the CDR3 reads CASTGGLYSNQPQHF. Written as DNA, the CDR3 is TGTGCCAGCACGGGGGGGCTGTATAGCAATCAGCCCCAGCATTTT.

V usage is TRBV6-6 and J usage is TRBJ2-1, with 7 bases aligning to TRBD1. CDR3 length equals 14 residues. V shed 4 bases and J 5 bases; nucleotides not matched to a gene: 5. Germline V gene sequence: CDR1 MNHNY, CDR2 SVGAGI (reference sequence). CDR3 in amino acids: CASSLGQGDNEQFF. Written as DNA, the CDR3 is TGTGCCAGCAGTTTGGGGCAGGGGGACAATGAGCAGTTCTTC.

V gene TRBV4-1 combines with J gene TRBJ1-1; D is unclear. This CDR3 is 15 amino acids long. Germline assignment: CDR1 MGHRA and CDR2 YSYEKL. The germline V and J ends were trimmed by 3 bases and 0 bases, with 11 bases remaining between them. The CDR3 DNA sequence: TGCGCCAGCAGCCAGAGCGTCGTGTTGAACACTGAAGCTTTCTTT. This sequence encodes CASSQSVVLNTEAFF.

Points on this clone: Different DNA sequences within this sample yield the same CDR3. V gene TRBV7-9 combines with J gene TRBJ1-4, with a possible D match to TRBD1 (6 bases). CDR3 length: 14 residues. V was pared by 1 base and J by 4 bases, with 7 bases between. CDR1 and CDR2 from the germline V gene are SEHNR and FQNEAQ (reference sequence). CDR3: CASSLGQDNEKLFF. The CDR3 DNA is TGTGCCAGCAGCTTAGGACAGGATAATGAAAAACTGTTTTTT.

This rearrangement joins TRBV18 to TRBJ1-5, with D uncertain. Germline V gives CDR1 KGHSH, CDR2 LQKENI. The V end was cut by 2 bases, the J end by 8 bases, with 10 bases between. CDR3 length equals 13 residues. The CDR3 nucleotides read TGTGCCAGCTCACCAGGAACCCGGGAGCCCCAGCATTTT. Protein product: CASSPGTREPQHF.

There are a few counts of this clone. The CDR3 is CASSPVAGYGYTF. The CDR3 DNA reads TGTGCCAGCAGCCCCGTCGCGGGGTACGGCTACACCTTC. This chain joins TRBV14 and TRBJ1-2, with D hard to call. Trimming took off 4 bases at V and 8 bases at J, with 14 bases between the two ends. The CDR3 extends over 13 amino acids. Germline lookup yields CDR1 SGHDN and CDR2 FVKESK.

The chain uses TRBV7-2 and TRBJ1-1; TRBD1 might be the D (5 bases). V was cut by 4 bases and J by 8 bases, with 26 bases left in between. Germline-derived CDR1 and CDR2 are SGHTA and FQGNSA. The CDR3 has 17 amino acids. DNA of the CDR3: TGTGCCAGCAGCTCCCTATTGGGGCTTCGGGTCAGGGTGGAAGCTTTCTTT. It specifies CASSSLLGLRVRVEAFF.

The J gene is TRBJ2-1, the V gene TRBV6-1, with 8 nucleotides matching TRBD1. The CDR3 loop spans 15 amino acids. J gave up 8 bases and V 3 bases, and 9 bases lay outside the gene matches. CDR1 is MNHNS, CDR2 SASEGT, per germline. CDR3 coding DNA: TGTGCCAGCAGTGAGGAAACAGGGGGTACGGATGAGCAGTTCTTC. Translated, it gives CASSEETGGTDEQFF.

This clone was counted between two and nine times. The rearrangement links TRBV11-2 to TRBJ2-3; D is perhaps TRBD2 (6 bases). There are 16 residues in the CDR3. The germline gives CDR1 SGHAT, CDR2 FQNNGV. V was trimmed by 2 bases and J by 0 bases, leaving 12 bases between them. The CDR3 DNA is TGTGCCAGCAGCTTATACGAGCGGGTTAGCACAGATACGCAGTATTTT. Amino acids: CASSLYERVSTDTQYF.

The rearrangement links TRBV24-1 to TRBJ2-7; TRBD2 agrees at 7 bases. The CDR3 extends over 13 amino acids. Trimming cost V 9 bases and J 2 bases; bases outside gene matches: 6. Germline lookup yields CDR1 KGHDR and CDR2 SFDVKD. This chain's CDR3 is CATRGEATYEQYF. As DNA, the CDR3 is TGTGCCACCCGGGGGGAAGCTACCTACGAGCAGTACTTC.

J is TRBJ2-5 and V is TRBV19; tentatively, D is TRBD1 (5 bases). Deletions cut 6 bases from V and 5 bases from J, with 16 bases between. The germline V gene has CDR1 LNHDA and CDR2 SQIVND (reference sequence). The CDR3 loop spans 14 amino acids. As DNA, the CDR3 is TGTGCCAGTAGATCACAGGAGATTCGGGAGACCCAGTACTTC. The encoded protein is CASRSQEIRETQYF.

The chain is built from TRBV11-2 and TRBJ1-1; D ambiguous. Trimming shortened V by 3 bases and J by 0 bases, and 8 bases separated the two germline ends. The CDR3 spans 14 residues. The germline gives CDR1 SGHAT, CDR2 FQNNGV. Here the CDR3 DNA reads TGTGCCAGCAGCTTTGCGGGAATGAACACTGAAGCTTTCTTT. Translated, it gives CASSFAGMNTEAFF.

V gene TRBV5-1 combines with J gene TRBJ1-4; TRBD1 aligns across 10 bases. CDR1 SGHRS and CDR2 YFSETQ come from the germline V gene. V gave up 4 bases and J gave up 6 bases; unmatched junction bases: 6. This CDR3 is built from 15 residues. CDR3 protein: CASSGSGTGDEKLFF. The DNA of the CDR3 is TGCGCCAGCAGCGGGTCCGGGACAGGGGATGAAAAACTGTTTTTT.

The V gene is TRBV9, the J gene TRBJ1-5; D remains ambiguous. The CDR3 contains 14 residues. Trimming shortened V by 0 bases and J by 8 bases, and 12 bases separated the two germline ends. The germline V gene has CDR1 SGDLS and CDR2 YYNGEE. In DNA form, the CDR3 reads TGTGCCAGCAGCGTAGGGTCGTTAGAGGAGCCCCAGCATTTT. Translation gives CASSVGSLEEPQHF.

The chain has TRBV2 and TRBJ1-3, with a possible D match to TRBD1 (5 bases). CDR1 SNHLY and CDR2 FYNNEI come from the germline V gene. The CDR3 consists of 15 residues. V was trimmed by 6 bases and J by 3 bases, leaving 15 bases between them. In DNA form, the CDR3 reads TGTGCCAGCAGAGCGGGACGGGGGGTTGGAAACACCATATATTTT. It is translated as CASRAGRGVGNTIYF.